This T cell receptor (beta chain) was identified in a study of cytomegalovirus exposure and HLA in healthy donors. Trimming took off 3 bases at V and 1 base at J, with 12 bases between the two ends. The CDR3 has 15 residues. Germline V lookup: CDR1 MNHNS, CDR2 SASEGT. The PCR was carried out with 60 Vbeta primers and 13 Jbeta primers. The assay was immunoSEQ multiplex PCR, and TCRdb's table has in-frame clones only and misses some. This table holds some 200,000 clones, approximately 85% found once. This clone was counted a single time. The clonotype was recovered from a woman between 18 and 30 years old in good health and CMV-seronegative. V is TRBV6-1 and J is TRBJ1-1; TRBD1 is a possible D gene (5 bases). Sequenced sample: PBMCs. The CDR3 region is CASSDLRAQNTEAFF. Here the CDR3 DNA reads TGTGCCAGCAGTGACCTCAGGGCTCAGAACACTGAAGCTTTCTTT.